Below are 5 T cell receptor beta chains sequenced from a single sample in a study of cytomegalovirus exposure and HLA in healthy donors. Researchers ran the PCR with 60 Vbeta and 13 Jbeta primers. Measured with immunoSEQ multiplex PCR; TCRdb has only the in-frame clones, and not every one. Here the sample table reports 30,000 to 50,000 clones. Sequenced input: PBMCs. The origin of the receptors is a woman in her twenties or thirties in good health and CMV-seropositive.

The chain is built from TRBV7-2 and TRBJ1-2, with 8 bases identical to TRBD1. There are 13 residues in the CDR3. Trimming removed 4 bases from V and 5 bases from J; junction bases left unmatched: 3. The germline gives CDR1 SGHTA, CDR2 FQGNSA. CDR3 nucleotide sequence: TGTGCCAGCAGCTCCCGACAGGGGTATGGCTACACCTTC. As protein: CASSSRQGYGYTF. Based on the CDR3 plus reference TRBV7-2 and TRBJ1-2, the full variable domain is GAGVSQSPSNKVTEKGKDVELRCDPISGHTALYWYRQSLGQGLEFLIYFQGNSAPDKSGLPSDRFSAERTGGSVSTLTIQRTQQEDSAVYLCASSSRQGYGYTFGSGTRLTVV.

V is TRBV5-7 and J is TRBJ2-5; D possibly corresponds to TRBD1 (6 bases). TRBJ2-7 explains the end of the DNA better; the J call may be wrong. TRBV5-7 has ORF status, its function being uncertain. The CDR3 length is 15 residues. The DNA of the CDR3 is TGTGCCAGCAGCTTGTCGGGACACAAGATCTACGAGCAGTACTTC. This sequence encodes CASSLSGHKIYEQYF.

V and J are TRBV5-1 and TRBJ2-7; TRBD2 agrees at 10 bases. The CDR3 has 15 amino acids. V lost 4 bases, J lost 2 bases, and 6 bases stayed unmatched. Germline loops: CDR1 SGHRS, CDR2 YFSETQ. CDR3 DNA sequence: TGCGCCAGCAGCCAAGGGACTAGCGTAGCCTACGAGCAGTACTTC. Protein: CASSQGTSVAYEQYF.

The chain carries TRBV12-5 and TRBJ2-1; 7 bases agree with TRBD1. The CDR3 contains 14 residues. After removal of 1 base from V and 6 bases from J, the junction contained 3 bases not matched to a gene. Germline assignment: CDR1 LGHNT and CDR2 FRNRAP. Here the CDR3 DNA reads TGTGCTAGTGGTTTGGAGACAGGGACCAATGAGCAGTTCTTC. Translated: CASGLETGTNEQFF.

The V call is TRBV11-3, the J call TRBJ2-5, with 10 bases lining up with TRBD1. Trimming cost V 5 bases and J 5 bases; bases outside gene matches: 8. The germline CDR1 and CDR2 sequences are SGHNT and YENEEA. The CDR3 extends over 15 amino acids. CDR3 in DNA: TGTGCCAGCAGCCCGAGGACAGGGGGAGCGGAGACCCAGTACTTC. The encoded protein is CASSPRTGGAETQYF.